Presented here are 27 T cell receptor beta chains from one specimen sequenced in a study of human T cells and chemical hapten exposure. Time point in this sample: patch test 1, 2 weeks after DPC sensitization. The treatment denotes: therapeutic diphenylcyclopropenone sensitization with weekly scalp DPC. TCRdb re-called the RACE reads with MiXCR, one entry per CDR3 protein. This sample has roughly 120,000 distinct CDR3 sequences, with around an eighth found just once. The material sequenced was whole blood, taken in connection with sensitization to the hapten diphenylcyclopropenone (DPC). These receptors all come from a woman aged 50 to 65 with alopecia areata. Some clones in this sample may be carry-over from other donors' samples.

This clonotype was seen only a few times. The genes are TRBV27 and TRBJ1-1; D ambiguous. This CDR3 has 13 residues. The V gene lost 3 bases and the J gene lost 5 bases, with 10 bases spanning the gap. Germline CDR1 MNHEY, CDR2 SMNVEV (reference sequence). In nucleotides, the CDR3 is TGTGCCAGCAGTTTGAGAGGGTATACTGAAGCTTTCTTT. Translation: CASSLRGYTEAFF.

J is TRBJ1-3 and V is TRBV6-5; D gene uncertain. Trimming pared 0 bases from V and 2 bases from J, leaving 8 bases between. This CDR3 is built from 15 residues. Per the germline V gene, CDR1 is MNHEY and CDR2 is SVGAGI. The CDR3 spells CASSYSWSAGNTIYF. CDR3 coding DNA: TGTGCCAGCAGTTACTCGTGGTCGGCTGGAAACACCATATATTTT.

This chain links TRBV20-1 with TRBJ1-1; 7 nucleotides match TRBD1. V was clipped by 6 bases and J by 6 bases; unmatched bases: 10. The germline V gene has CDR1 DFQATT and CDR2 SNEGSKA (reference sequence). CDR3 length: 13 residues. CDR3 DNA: TGCAGTGCCAACCGACAGGGCCGGGCTGAAGCTTTCTTT. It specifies CSANRQGRAEAFF.

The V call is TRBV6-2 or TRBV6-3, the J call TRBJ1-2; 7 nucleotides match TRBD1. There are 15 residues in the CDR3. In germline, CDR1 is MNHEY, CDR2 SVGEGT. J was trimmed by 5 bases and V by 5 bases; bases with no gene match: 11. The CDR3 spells CASSTSAGTEYGYTF. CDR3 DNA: TGTGCCAGCAGTACTTCCGCCGGGACAGAGTATGGCTACACCTTC.

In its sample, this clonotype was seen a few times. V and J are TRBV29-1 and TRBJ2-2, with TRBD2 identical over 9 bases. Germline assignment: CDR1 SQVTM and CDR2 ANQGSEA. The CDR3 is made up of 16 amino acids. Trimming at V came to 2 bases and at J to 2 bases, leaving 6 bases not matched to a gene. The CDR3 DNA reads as TGCAGCGTTGAAATAGCGGGGGCCTCCAACACCGGGGAGCTGTTTTTT. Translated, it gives CSVEIAGASNTGELFF.

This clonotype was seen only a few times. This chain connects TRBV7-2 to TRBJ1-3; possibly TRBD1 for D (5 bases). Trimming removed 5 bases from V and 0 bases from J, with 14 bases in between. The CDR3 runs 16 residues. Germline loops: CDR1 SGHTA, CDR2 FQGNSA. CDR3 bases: TGTGCCAGCAGCCCTCGACAGTCGAGCTCTGGAAACACCATATATTTT. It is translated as CASSPRQSSSGNTIYF.

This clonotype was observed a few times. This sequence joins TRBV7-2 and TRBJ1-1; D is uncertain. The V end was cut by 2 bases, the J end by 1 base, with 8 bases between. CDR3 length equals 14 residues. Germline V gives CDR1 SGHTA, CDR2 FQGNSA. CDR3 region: CASSLRAANTEAFF. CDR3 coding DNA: TGTGCCAGCAGCTTACGGGCAGCGAACACTGAAGCTTTCTTT.

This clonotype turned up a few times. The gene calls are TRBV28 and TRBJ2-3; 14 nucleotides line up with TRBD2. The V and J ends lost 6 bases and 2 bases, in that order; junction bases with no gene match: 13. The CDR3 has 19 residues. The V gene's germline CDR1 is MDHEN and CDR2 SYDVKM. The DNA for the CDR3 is TGTGCCAGCAGACCCGACCTTGGGACTAGCGGGGGATTCACAGATACGCAGTATTTT. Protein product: CASRPDLGTSGGFTDTQYF.

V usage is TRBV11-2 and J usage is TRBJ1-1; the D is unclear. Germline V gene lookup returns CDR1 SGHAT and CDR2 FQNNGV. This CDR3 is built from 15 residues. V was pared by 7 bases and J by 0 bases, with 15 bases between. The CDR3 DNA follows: TGTGCCAGCACCCCATGGGGAGGGTTGAACACTGAAGCTTTCTTT. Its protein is CASTPWGGLNTEAFF.

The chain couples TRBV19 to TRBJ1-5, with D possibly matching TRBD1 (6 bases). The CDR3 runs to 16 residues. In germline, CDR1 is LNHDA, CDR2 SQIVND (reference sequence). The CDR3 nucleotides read TGTGGCAGAAGACCGGGACACCAATATAGCAATCAGCCCCAGCATTTT. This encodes CGRRPGHQYSNQPQHF.

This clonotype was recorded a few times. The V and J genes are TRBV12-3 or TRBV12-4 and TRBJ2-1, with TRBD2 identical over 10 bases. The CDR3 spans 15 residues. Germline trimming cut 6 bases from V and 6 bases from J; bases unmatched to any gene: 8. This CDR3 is CASSPSSGGGNEQFF. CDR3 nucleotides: TGTGCCAGCAGCCCCTCCAGCGGGGGGGGCAATGAGCAGTTCTTC.

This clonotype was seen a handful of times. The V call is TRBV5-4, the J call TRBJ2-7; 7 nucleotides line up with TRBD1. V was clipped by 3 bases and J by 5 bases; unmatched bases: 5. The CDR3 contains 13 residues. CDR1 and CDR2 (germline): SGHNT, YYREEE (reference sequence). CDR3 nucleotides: TGTGCCAGCAGCTCTGACAGGGACAACGAGCAGTACTTC. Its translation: CASSSDRDNEQYF.

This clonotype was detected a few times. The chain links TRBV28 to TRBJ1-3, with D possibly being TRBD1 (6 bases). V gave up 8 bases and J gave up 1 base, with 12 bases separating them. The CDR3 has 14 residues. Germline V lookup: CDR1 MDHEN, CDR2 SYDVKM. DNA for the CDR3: TGTGCCAGCGGCAGGGGAAGTTCTGGAAACACCATATATTTT. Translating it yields CASGRGSSGNTIYF.

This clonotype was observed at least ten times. The CDR3 spells CASTSWGVRVDIQYF. The DNA of the CDR3 is TGTGCCAGCACCTCCTGGGGGGTGCGGGTTGACATTCAGTACTTC. The chain employs TRBV2 and TRBJ2-4, with a weak D call TRBD2 (6 bases). Looked up from germline, CDR1 is SNHLY and CDR2 is FYNNEI. The CDR3 extends over 15 amino acids. Trimming stripped 7 bases from V and 8 bases from J, with 21 bases between.

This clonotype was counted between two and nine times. The CDR3 spells CASTEALDSTTNEKLFF. CDR3 coding DNA: TGTGCCAGCACAGAGGCCCTGGACAGCACAACTAATGAAAAACTGTTTTTT. V usage is TRBV28 and J usage is TRBJ1-4, with D possibly matching TRBD1 (6 bases). There are 17 residues in the CDR3. Germline CDR1 is MDHEN and CDR2 is SYDVKM. The V and J ends lost 7 bases and 0 bases respectively, with 18 bases between them.

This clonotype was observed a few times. This chain's CDR3 is CASSRDSRADEQFF. DNA for the CDR3: TGCGCCAGCAGCCGGGACAGCCGGGCGGATGAGCAGTTCTTC. The V gene is TRBV5-1, the J gene TRBJ2-1; TRBD1 agrees at 7 bases. Germline loops: CDR1 SGHRS, CDR2 YFSETQ. Unmatched junction bases numbered 9, after V lost 4 bases and J lost 8 bases. CDR3 length equals 14 residues.

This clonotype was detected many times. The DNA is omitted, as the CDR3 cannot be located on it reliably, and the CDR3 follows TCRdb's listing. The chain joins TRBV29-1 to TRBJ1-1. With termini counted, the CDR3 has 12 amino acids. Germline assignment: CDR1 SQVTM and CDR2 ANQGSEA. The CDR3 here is CSVEGVAAGASF.

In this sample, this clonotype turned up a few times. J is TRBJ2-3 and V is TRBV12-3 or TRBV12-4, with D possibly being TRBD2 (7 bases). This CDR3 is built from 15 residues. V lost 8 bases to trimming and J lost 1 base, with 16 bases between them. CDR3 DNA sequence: TGTGCCAGCGTTCGAGGGAGGGGGGGCACAGATACGCAGTATTTT. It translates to CASVRGRGGTDTQYF.

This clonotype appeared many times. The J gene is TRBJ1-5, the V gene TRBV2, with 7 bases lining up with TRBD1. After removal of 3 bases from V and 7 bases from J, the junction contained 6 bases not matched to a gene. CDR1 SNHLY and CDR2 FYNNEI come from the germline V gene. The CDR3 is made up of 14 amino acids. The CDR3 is CASSDGQERQPQHF. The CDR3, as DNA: TGTGCCAGCAGTGACGGACAGGAAAGACAGCCCCAGCATTTT.

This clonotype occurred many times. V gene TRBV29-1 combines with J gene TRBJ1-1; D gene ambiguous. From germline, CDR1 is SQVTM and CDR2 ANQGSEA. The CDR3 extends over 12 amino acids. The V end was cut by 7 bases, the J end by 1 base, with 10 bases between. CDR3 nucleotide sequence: TGCAGCGCTATAGACTCGAACACTGAAGCTTTCTTT. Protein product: CSAIDSNTEAFF.

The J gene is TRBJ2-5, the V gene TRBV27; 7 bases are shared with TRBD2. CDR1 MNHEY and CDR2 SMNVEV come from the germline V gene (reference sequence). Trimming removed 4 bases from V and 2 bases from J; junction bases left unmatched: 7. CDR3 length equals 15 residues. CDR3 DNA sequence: TGTGCCAGCAGTTCCCCGGGACTATTACAAGAGACCCAGTACTTC. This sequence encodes CASSSPGLLQETQYF.

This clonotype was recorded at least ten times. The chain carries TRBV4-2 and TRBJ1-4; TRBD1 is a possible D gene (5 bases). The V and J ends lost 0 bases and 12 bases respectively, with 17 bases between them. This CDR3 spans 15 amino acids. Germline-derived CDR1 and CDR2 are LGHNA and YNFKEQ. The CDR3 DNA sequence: TGTGCCAGCAGCCAAGAATTGGCAGGGCCCAGGGAACTGTTTTTT. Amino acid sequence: CASSQELAGPRELFF.

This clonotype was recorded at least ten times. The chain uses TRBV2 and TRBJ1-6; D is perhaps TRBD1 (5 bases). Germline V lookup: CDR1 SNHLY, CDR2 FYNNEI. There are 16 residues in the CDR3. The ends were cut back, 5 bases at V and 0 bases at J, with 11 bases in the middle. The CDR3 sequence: CASSFDRGSYNSPLHF. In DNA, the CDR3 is TGTGCCAGCAGTTTCGACAGAGGCTCCTATAATTCACCCCTCCACTTT.

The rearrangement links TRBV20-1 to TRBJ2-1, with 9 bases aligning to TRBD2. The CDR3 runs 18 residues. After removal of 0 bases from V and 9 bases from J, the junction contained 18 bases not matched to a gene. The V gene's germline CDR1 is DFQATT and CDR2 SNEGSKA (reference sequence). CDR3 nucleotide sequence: TGCAGTGCTAGAGACAAAGAGAACGGACTAGCGAGGTCGAGTGAGCAGTTCTTC. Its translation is CSARDKENGLARSSEQFF.

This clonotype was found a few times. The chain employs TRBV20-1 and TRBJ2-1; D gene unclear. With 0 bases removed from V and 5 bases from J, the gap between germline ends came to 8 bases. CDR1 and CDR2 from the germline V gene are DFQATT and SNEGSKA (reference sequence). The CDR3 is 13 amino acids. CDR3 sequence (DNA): TGCAGTGCTAGAGATTCAACCAACAATGAGCAGTTCTTC. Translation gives CSARDSTNNEQFF.

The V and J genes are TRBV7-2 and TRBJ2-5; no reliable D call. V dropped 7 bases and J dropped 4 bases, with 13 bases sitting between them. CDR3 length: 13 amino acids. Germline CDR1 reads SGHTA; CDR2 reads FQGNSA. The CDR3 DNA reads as TGTGCCAGCATCACCTACCTCGGAGAGACCCAGTACTTC. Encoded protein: CASITYLGETQYF.

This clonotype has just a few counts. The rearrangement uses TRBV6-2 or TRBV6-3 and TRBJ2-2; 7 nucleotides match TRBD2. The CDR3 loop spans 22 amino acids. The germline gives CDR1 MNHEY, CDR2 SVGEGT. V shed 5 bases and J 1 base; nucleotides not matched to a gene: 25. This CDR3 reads CASSPNLTGTGGRTRNTGELFF. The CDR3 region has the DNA TGTGCCAGCAGTCCGAACCTCACGGGCACAGGCGGCCGGACTAGGAACACCGGGGAGCTGTTTTTT.